Below are 8 T cell receptor beta chains sequenced from a single sample in a study of blood T cell repertoires in COVID-19. Measured with immunoSEQ multiplex PCR; TCRdb has only the in-frame clones, and not every one. The data show 150,000 to 200,000 clones, with 84% seen just once and more than 3% held by the top ten. Sequencing was carried out using PBMCs or T cells enriched from blood (not recorded which). The receptor source for this set is a woman aged 30 to 39 who had been exposed to COVID-19.

Here the CDR3 DNA reads TGTGCCAGCTCACCTCAGGTCCCCGGGGAGCTGTTTTTT. Its translation: CASSPQVPGELFF. The chain recombines TRBV18 with TRBJ2-2; D remains unclear. The CDR3 is made up of 13 amino acids. Germline CDR1 is KGHSH and CDR2 is LQKENI. V lost 3 bases to trimming and J lost 6 bases, with 8 bases between them.

The J gene is TRBJ2-7, the V gene TRBV7-2; the match to TRBD1 covers 9 bases. Trimming at V came to 2 bases and at J to 1 base, leaving 3 bases not matched to a gene. Germline CDR1 SGHTA, CDR2 FQGNSA. The length of the CDR3 is 15 residues. CDR3 in DNA: TGTGCCAGCAGCTTATCGGACAGGGGTTCCTACGAGCAGTACTTC. As protein: CASSLSDRGSYEQYF.

The count of this clone is one. In nucleotides, the CDR3 is TGTGCCACCAGCAGACCTTATGGGGGCGACTATGGCTACACCTTC. Its protein product is CATSRPYGGDYGYTF. V gene TRBV15 combines with J gene TRBJ1-2, with D tentatively TRBD1 (6 bases). This CDR3 comprises 15 residues. The germline CDR1 and CDR2 sequences are LNHNV and YYDKDF (reference sequence). V lost 2 bases to trimming and J lost 3 bases, with 13 bases between them.

The chain uses TRBV2 and TRBJ2-2; 7 nucleotides line up with TRBD1. The CDR3 is 14 residues long. Germline V gene data show CDR1 as SNHLY and CDR2 as FYNNEI. V was pared by 6 bases and J by 6 bases, with 7 bases of the junction left unmatched. The CDR3 reads CASRSGTAAGELFF. The CDR3 DNA is TGTGCCAGCAGGTCCGGGACAGCGGCCGGGGAGCTGTTTTTT.

This chain links TRBV7-9 with TRBJ2-2; possible D gene TRBD1, 6 bases. Trimming shortened V by 5 bases and J by 1 base, and 14 bases separated the two germline ends. The CDR3 is 16 residues long. Germline assignment: CDR1 SEHNR and CDR2 FQNEAQ (reference sequence). The CDR3 spells CASSPQGSLNTGELFF. In DNA, the CDR3 is TGTGCCAGCAGCCCTCAGGGGAGTCTGAACACCGGGGAGCTGTTTTTT.

This clone has only one observation. V and J are TRBV5-4 and TRBJ2-1; a weak D match, TRBD1 (5 bases). Trimming removed 3 bases from V and 0 bases from J, with 19 bases in between. CDR1 and CDR2 (germline): SGHNT, YYREEE (reference sequence). The CDR3 runs 18 residues. The CDR3 DNA sequence: TGTGCCAGCAGCTCACGTTACGACAGATTTAGCTCCTACAATGAGCAGTTCTTC. Translation: CASSSRYDRFSSYNEQFF.

DNA of the CDR3: TGTGCCAGCTCCCCGACAGGGGTCTATGGCTACACCTTC. This sequence encodes CASSPTGVYGYTF. The rearrangement joins TRBV28 to TRBJ1-2; 8 nucleotides agree with TRBD1. Germline values: CDR1 MDHEN, CDR2 SYDVKM. The CDR3 consists of 13 residues. The V and J ends lost 8 bases and 4 bases, in that order; junction bases with no gene match: 6.

This chain links TRBV5-1 with TRBJ2-3; maybe TRBD2 (5 bases). This CDR3 contains 15 residues. V lost 1 base to trimming and J lost 3 bases, with 12 bases between them. CDR1 SGHRS and CDR2 YFSETQ come from the germline V gene. DNA for the CDR3: TGCGCCAGCAGCTTGTCCGGGATAGTTACAGATACGCAGTATTTT. It specifies CASSLSGIVTDTQYF.